This TCR beta chain was documented in a study of CD8 T cells in ankylosing spondylitis. CDR3 length equals 15 residues. The trim removed 5 bases at V and 4 bases at J, leaving 7 bases unmatched. This clonotype was picked up a small number of times. Using its own MiXCR run on the 5' RACE reads, TCRdb lists one record per CDR3 protein. The sample holds 240,000 or so distinct CDR3 sequences, around 10% seen once. This sequence was found in a male donor with ankylosing spondylitis or in good health (not recorded which). The specimen sequenced was blood, either unsorted or a sorted T cell fraction (not recorded which). The chain uses TRBV12-3 or TRBV12-4 and TRBJ2-7; 11 nucleotides agree with TRBD1. The CDR3 DNA reads as TGTGCCAGCAGTCCTCCGGGACAGGGGGGTTACGAGCAGTACTTC. This codes for CASSPPGQGGYEQYF.